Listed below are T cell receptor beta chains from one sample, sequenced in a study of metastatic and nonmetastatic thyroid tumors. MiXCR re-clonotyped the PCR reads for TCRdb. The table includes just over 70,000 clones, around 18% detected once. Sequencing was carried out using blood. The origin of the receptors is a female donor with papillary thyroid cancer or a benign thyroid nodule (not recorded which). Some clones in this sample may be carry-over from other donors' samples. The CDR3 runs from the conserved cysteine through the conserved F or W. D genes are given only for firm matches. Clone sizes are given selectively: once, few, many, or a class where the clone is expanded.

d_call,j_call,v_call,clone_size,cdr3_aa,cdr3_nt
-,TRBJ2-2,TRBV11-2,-,CASSPRDIYTGELFF,TGTGCCAGCAGCCCACGGGACATCTACACCGGGGAGCTGTTTTTT
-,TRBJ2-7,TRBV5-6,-,CASSVSVNAYEQYF,TGTGCCAGCAGCGTTAGCGTGAACGCCTACGAGCAGTACTTC
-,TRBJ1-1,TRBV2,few,CAGSLLTGNTEAFF,TGTGCCGGTAGCTTACTGACAGGGAACACTGAAGCTTTCTTT
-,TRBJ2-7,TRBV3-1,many,CASSQDEGREQYF,TGTGCCAGCAGCCAAGATGAGGGGCGGGAGCAGTACTTC
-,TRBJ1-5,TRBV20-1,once,CSAESISHQPQHF,TGCAGTGCAGAGTCCATTTCCCATCAGCCCCAGCATTTT
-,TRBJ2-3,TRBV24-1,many,CATSDLGAAVYTQYF,TGTGCCACCAGTGATTTGGGGGCCGCGGTGTATACGCAGTATTTT
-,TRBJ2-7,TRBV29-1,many,CSVREDEQYF,TGCAGCGTTCGCGAGGACGAGCAGTACTTC
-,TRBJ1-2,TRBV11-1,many,CASSSRGVYSSMDYGYTF,TGTGCCAGCAGCTCTAGAGGGGTGTACAGTAGCATGGACTATGGCTACACCTTC
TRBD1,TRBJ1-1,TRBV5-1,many,CASSPGQGTPTEAFF,TGCGCCAGCAGCCCGGGACAGGGAACCCCCACTGAAGCTTTCTTT
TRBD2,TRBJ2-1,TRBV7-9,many,CASSLGLAGGGSYNEQFF,TGTGCCAGCAGCTTGGGACTAGCGGGAGGGGGCTCCTACAATGAGCAGTTCTTC
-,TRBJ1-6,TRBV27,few,CASSWKGSPLHF,TGTGCCAGCAGTTGGAAGGGGTCACCCCTCCACTTT
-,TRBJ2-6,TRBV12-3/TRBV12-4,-,CAISSSPGRPGANVLTF,TGTGCCATCAGTTCCTCCCCCGGGCGGCCTGGGGCCAACGTCCTGACTTTC
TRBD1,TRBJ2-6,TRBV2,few,CASSITGAGANVLTF,TGTGCCAGCAGTATTACAGGGGCCGGGGCCAACGTCCTGACTTTC
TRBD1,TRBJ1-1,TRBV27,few,CASSVQGTNTEAFF,TGTGCCAGCAGTGTACAGGGGACAAATACGGAAGCTTTCTTT
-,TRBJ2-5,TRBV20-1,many,CSARDTVAGPTKGTQYF,TGCAGTGCTAGAGATACAGTCGCAGGACCTACAAAGGGGACCCAGTACTTC
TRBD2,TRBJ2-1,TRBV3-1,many,CASSQGVAGSSYNEQFF,TGTGCCAGCAGCCAAGGGGTAGCGGGATCATCCTACAATGAGCAGTTCTTC
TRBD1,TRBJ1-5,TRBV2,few,CASTMRTGRNQPQHF,TGTGCCAGCACCATGAGGACAGGCCGTAATCAGCCCCAGCATTTT
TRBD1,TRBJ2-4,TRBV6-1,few,CASREGTDIGKNIQYF,TGTGCCAGCAGGGAAGGGACAGACATCGGCAAAAACATTCAGTACTTC
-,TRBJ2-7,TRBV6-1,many,CASSEAWGMHTYEQYF,TGTGCCAGCAGTGAAGCCTGGGGTATGCATACCTACGAGCAGTACTTC
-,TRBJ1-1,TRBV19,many,CASSPRGYRNTEAFF,TGTGCCAGTAGCCCTCGGGGATACCGGAACACTGAAGCTTTCTTT
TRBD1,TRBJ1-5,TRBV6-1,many,CASSPLTGGNQPQHF,TGTGCCAGCAGTCCCTTGACAGGGGGCAATCAGCCCCAGCATTTT
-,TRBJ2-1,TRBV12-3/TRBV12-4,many,CASSRADYNEQFF,TGTGCCAGCAGTCGGGCCGACTACAATGAGCAGTTCTTC
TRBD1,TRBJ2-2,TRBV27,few,CASSLDLQGIGELFF,TGTGCCAGCAGTCTTGACTTACAGGGGATCGGGGAGCTGTTTTTT
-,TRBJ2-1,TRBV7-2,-,CASSLAMDSKPHF,TGTGCCAGCAGCTTAGCCATGGACTCCAAACCACATTTC
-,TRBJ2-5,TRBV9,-,CASSPRDDQGAQETQYF,TGTGCCAGCAGCCCCCGGGACGACCAAGGGGCCCAAGAGACCCAGTACTTC
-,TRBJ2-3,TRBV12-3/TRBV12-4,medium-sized,CASSFLGGPTDTQYF,TGTGCCAGCAGTTTCTTAGGGGGGCCCACAGATACGCAGTATTTT
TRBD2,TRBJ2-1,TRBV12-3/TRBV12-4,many,CASSHTSGMYNEQFF,TGTGCCAGCAGCCACACTAGCGGGATGTACAATGAGCAGTTCTTC
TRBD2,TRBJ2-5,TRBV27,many,CASSLAGTSEETQYF,TGTGCCAGCAGTTTAGCCGGGACTAGCGAGGAGACCCAGTACTTC
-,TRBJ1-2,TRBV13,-,CASSSDSVWGYTF,TGTGCCAGCAGCTCGGACAGCGTTTGGGGCTACACCTTC
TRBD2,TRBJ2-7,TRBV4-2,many,CASSQPSSGIGEQYF,TGTGCCAGCAGCCAGCCGTCTAGCGGGATAGGCGAGCAGTACTTC
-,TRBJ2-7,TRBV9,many,CASSEAGTLGLYF,TGTGCCAGCAGCGAAGCCGGGACATTGGGTTTGTACTTC
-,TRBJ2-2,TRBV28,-,CASSRRGTGELFF,TGTGCCAGCAGTCGGAGGGGGACCGGGGAGCTGTTTTTT
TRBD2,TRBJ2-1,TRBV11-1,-,CASSLAGTSVNNEQFF,TGTGCCAGCAGCTTAGCAGGGACTAGCGTCAACAATGAGCAGTTCTTC
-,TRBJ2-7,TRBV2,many,CASISSAGSYEQYF,TGTGCCAGTATTAGTTCGGCGGGCTCCTACGAGCAGTACTTC
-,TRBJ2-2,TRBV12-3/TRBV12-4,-,CASSLRPGGAGELFF,TGTGCCAGCAGTTTAAGACCCGGGGGCGCCGGGGAGCTGTTTTTT
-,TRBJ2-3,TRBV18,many,CASSPHPGVTDTQYF,TGTGCCAGCTCACCACACCCAGGGGTCACAGATACGCAGTATTTT
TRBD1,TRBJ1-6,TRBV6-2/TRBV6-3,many,CASSSRGVNSPLHF,TGTGCCAGCAGTTCCAGGGGGGTTAATTCACCCCTCCACTTT
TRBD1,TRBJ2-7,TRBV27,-,CASSLKPKRDRNSYEQYF,TGTGCCAGCAGTTTAAAGCCCAAACGGGACAGGAACTCCTACGAGCAGTACTTC
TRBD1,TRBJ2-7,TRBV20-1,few,CSATGTENHEQYF,TGCAGTGCTACCGGGACAGAGAACCACGAGCAGTACTTC
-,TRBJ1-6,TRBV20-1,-,CSAREVREVDSPLHF,TGCAGTGCTAGAGAGGTCAGGGAGGTAGACTCACCCCTCCACTTT
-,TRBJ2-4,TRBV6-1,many,CASSLGTTKLAKNIQYF,TGTGCCAGCAGTTTGGGGACAACGAAACTAGCCAAAAACATTCAGTACTTC
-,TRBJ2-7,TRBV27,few,CASSFAGRPEQYF,TGTGCCAGCAGTTTCGCGGGAAGGCCCGAGCAGTACTTC
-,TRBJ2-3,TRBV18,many,CASSPEVRGRDTDTQYF,TGTGCCAGCTCACCAGAGGTCAGGGGAAGGGACACAGATACGCAGTATTTT
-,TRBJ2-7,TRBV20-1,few,CSARQGTYEQYF,TGCAGTGCTAGACAGGGCACCTACGAGCAGTACTTC
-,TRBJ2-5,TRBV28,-,CASSSEGRETQYF,TGTGCCAGCAGTTCCGAGGGGCGAGAGACCCAGTACTTC
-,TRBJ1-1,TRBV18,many,CASSPNPAELNTEAFF,TGTGCCAGCTCACCCAACCCGGCAGAGTTGAACACTGAAGCTTTCTTT
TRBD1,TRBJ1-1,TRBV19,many,CASNLGGAGYTEAFF,TGTGCCAGTAATCTAGGGGGCGCGGGGTACACTGAAGCTTTCTTT
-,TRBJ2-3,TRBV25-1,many,CASSECRGDSTDTQYF,TGTGCCAGCAGTGAATGCAGGGGGGATAGCACAGATACGCAGTATTTT
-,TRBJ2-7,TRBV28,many,CASSSGLIGEQYF,TGTGCCAGCAGTTCAGGGCTGATTGGCGAGCAGTACTTC
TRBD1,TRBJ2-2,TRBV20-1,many,CSAKDRGWGELFF,TGCAGTGCTAAGGACAGGGGTTGGGGGGAGCTGTTTTTT
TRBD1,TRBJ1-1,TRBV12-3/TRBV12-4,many,CASRETGGSTEAFF,TGTGCCAGCAGGGAGACAGGGGGCTCAACTGAAGCTTTCTTT
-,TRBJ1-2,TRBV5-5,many,CASSPWTANYGYTF,TGTGCCAGCAGCCCTTGGACAGCTAACTATGGCTACACCTTC